A single sample is the source of the 29 T cell receptor beta chains below, sequenced in a study of T cells after yellow fever vaccination. TCRdb recomputed calls from the 5' RACE reads with MiXCR, one row per CDR3 protein. The sample contains roughly 500,000 distinct CDR3 sequences, 15% to 20% of which appear only once. The material was PBMCs, obtained 15 days after the yellow fever booster vaccination. The source of these receptors is a man aged 30 to 45 who received the YFV17D yellow fever vaccine.

The CDR3 protein is CASSRGGWHGYTF. In DNA, the CDR3 is TGTGCCAGCAGTCGAGGGGGCTGGCATGGCTACACCTTC. The chain has TRBV25-1 and TRBJ1-2; 7 bases match TRBD1. Germline lookup yields CDR1 MGHDK and CDR2 SYGVNS. CDR3 size: 13 residues. Trimming cost V 5 bases and J 6 bases; bases outside gene matches: 6.

This clonotype occurred many times. The rearrangement uses TRBV7-8 and TRBJ2-1, with D perhaps TRBD2 (6 bases). The V end was cut by 1 base, the J end by 5 bases, with 6 bases between. The CDR3 length is 13 residues. The germline V gene has CDR1 SGHVS and CDR2 FQNEAQ. CDR3 in amino acids: CASSLGTNNEQFF. The DNA of the CDR3 is TGTGCCAGCAGCTTAGGGACTAACAATGAGCAGTTCTTC.

The chain joins TRBV5-5 to TRBJ2-7; D not resolved. The CDR3 runs 17 residues. The germline V and J ends were trimmed by 0 bases and 0 bases, with 16 bases remaining between them. Germline CDR1 and CDR2: SGHKS and YYEKEE (reference sequence). This chain's CDR3 is CASSLVVSGSSSYEQYF. The CDR3 region has the DNA TGTGCCAGCAGCTTGGTAGTTTCCGGATCCAGCTCCTACGAGCAGTACTTC.

The chain combines TRBV20-1 with TRBJ1-2; D possibly corresponds to TRBD1 (6 bases). With 0 bases removed from V and 4 bases from J, the gap between germline ends came to 21 bases. This CDR3 region has 17 residues. Germline V CDR1 and CDR2: DFQATT, SNEGSKA (reference sequence). CDR3 in amino acids: CSARDPLRGHGFYGYTF. The CDR3, as DNA: TGCAGTGCTAGAGATCCTTTGAGGGGACACGGTTTCTATGGCTACACCTTC.

This clonotype was counted only a few times. The chain employs TRBV30 and TRBJ2-5, with D perhaps matching TRBD1 (5 bases). The CDR3 extends over 13 amino acids. The germline V gene encodes CDR1 GTSNPN and CDR2 SVGIG (reference sequence). Trimming pared 1 base from V and 6 bases from J, leaving 12 bases between. CDR3 DNA sequence: TGTGCCTGGAGTGAGGGGTCCTCTCAGACCCAGTACTTC. The encoded protein is CAWSEGSSQTQYF. Using reference TRBV30 and TRBJ2-5 for the parts outside the CDR3, the full variable domain is SQTIHQWPATLVQPVGSPLSLECTVEGTSNPNLYWYRQAAGRGLQLLFYSVGIGQISSEVPQNLSASRPQDRQFILSSKKLLLSDSGFYLCAWSEGSSQTQYFGPGTRLLVL.

This chain links TRBV6-5 with TRBJ2-1; TRBD2 matches 9 bases. The germline gives CDR1 MNHEY, CDR2 SVGAGI. This CDR3 comprises 17 residues. V gave up 6 bases and J gave up 4 bases; unmatched junction bases: 13. The CDR3, as DNA: TGTGCCAGCAGCTTAGCGGGAGCACGCTTCGCATACAATGAGCAGTTCTTC. Protein: CASSLAGARFAYNEQFF.

The chain links TRBV30 to TRBJ1-5; a weak D match, TRBD1 (6 bases). With 1 base removed from V and 0 bases from J, the gap between germline ends came to 10 bases. The CDR3 length is 15 residues. Germline values: CDR1 GTSNPN, CDR2 SVGIG (reference sequence). DNA of the CDR3: TGTGCCTGGAGTGGAGGGGGGAGTAGCAATCAGCCCCAGCATTTT. It yields the protein CAWSGGGSSNQPQHF.

The chain uses TRBV7-9 and TRBJ2-7; TRBD2 aligns across 12 bases. The CDR3 loop spans 16 amino acids. Germline values: CDR1 SEHNR, CDR2 FQNEAQ (reference sequence). Trimming took 5 bases from V and 5 from J; bases not matched to a gene: 10. This CDR3 reads CASSPPGLAGTHEQYF. DNA of the CDR3: TGTGCCAGCAGCCCCCCCGGACTAGCGGGAACCCACGAGCAGTACTTC. Based on the CDR3 plus reference TRBV7-9 and TRBJ2-7, the full variable domain is DTGVSQNPRHKITKRGQNVTFRCDPISEHNRLYWYRQTLGQGPEFLTYFQNEAQLEKSRLLSDRFSAERPKGSFSTLEIQRTEQGDSAMYLCASSPPGLAGTHEQYFGPGTRLTVT.

Only a few counts were recorded for this clonotype. The rearrangement joins TRBV14 to TRBJ2-7, with a possible D match to TRBD2 (6 bases). Germline V lookup: CDR1 SGHDN, CDR2 FVKESK. The CDR3 loop spans 16 amino acids. The V end lost 3 bases, the J end lost 1 base, and 16 bases lay between the germline ends. CDR3 coding DNA: TGTGCCAGCAGCCACCTCGCGGTAGCGGCTTCCTACGAGCAGTACTTC. This translates into CASSHLAVAASYEQYF. The full variable domain, in which reference TRBV14 and TRBJ2-7 provide the parts outside the CDR3, is EAGVTQFPSHSVIEKGQTVTLRCDPISGHDNLYWYRRVMGKEIKFLLHFVKESKQDESGMPNNRFLAERTGGTYSTLKVQPAELEDSGVYFCASSHLAVAASYEQYFGPGTRLTVT.

This chain joins TRBV4-3 and TRBJ2-6, with TRBD1 matching over 12 bases. V was clipped by 5 bases and J by 1 base; unmatched bases: 12. Germline CDR1 is LGHNA and CDR2 is YSLEER. The CDR3 covers 20 residues. The CDR3: CASSSRPGTGGASGANVLTF. CDR3 coding DNA: TGCGCCAGCAGCTCTCGGCCCGGGACAGGGGGCGCTTCTGGGGCCAACGTCCTGACTTTC.

This clonotype was counted a few times. V and J are TRBV5-5 and TRBJ2-1; D remains unclear. Germline CDR1 is SGHKS and CDR2 is YYEKEE (reference sequence). Trimming removed 2 bases at V and 4 bases at J, with 13 bases between. The CDR3 is made up of 15 amino acids. The CDR3 bases are TGTGCCAGCAGCTTTCCGCCTTTTGGGTACAATGAGCAGTTCTTC. It translates to CASSFPPFGYNEQFF.

This clonotype was seen a few times. The chain combines TRBV12-3 or TRBV12-4 with TRBJ2-5; D gene ambiguous. The CDR3 is 12 amino acids. The V gene lost 5 bases and the J gene lost 1 base, with 5 bases spanning the gap. The chain's CDR3 is CASSNVQETQYF. CDR3 nucleotides: TGTGCCAGCAGTAATGTCCAAGAGACCCAGTACTTC.

This clonotype was detected a few times. The chain recombines TRBV20-1 with TRBJ2-1, with 7 bases lining up with TRBD2. V shed 7 bases and J 4 bases; nucleotides not matched to a gene: 7. Germline V CDR1 and CDR2: DFQATT, SNEGSKA (reference sequence). The CDR3 is 13 residues long. CDR3 DNA: TGCAGTGTTGGGACTAACCTTTACAATGAGCAGTTCTTC. This encodes CSVGTNLYNEQFF.

The rearrangement uses TRBV5-1 and TRBJ2-3, with D possibly matching TRBD2 (6 bases). The CDR3 sequence is 15 residues long. Germline assignment: CDR1 SGHRS and CDR2 YFSETQ. The V and J ends lost 0 bases and 6 bases respectively, with 14 bases between them. The DNA of the CDR3 is TGCGCCAGCAGCTTGGAGGGGACTCCTTGGGATACGCAGTATTTT. This translates into CASSLEGTPWDTQYF.

This clonotype was detected a few times. The chain employs TRBV6-1 and TRBJ2-5; the match to TRBD1 covers 7 bases. Germline V gene sequence: CDR1 MNHNS, CDR2 SASEGT. J lost 7 bases, V lost 5 bases, and 19 bases had no gene match. This CDR3 is 17 amino acids long. The CDR3 DNA reads TGTGCCAGCAGTCGCCGCGGAGGACAGGACGGCTTGGGGACCCAGTACTTC. Protein product: CASSRRGGQDGLGTQYF.

The genes are TRBV9 and TRBJ1-1; D is perhaps TRBD1 (6 bases). V lost 3 bases to trimming and J lost 5 bases, with 17 bases between them. The CDR3 is 15 residues long. Per the germline V gene, CDR1 is SGDLS and CDR2 is YYNGEE. CDR3 DNA: TGTGCCAGCAGCGCGGAGGGTGGGGGGCTTACTGAAGCTTTCTTT. Encoded protein: CASSAEGGGLTEAFF.

This clonotype was counted between two and nine times. The rearrangement joins TRBV6-5 to TRBJ1-2; possibly TRBD1 for D (5 bases). CDR1 and CDR2 (germline): MNHEY, SVGAGI. V lost 2 bases and J lost 4, with 8 bases in between. This CDR3 comprises 13 residues. The CDR3 DNA is TGTGCCAGCAGTTACGGGGGGATCTATGGCTACACCTTC. It translates to CASSYGGIYGYTF.

This clonotype was seen a few times. J is TRBJ2-4 and V is TRBV29-1; D gene unclear. CDR3 length: 11 residues. Per the germline V gene, CDR1 is SQVTM and CDR2 is ANQGSEA. Deletions cut 4 bases from V and 3 bases from J, with 4 bases between. DNA for the CDR3: TGCAGCGTTGGCGGCAAAAACATTCAGTACTTC. Its protein product is CSVGGKNIQYF.

Only a few counts were recorded for this clonotype. The chain couples TRBV6-2 or TRBV6-3 to TRBJ2-1; D is possibly TRBD1 (6 bases). The germline V gene has CDR1 MNHEY and CDR2 SVGEGT. The CDR3 consists of 15 residues. The V end lost 0 bases, the J end lost 4 bases, and 10 bases lay between the germline ends. CDR3 DNA sequence: TGTGCCAGCAGTTACTCAACAGGGTATTACAATGAGCAGTTCTTC. Its protein product is CASSYSTGYYNEQFF.

This clonotype was detected a few times. The rearrangement uses TRBV7-8 and TRBJ2-3; D remains unclear. V lost 1 base to trimming and J lost 0 bases, with 11 bases between them. CDR3 length: 16 residues. Germline values: CDR1 SGHVS, CDR2 FQNEAQ. In nucleotides, the CDR3 is TGTGCCAGCAGCTTAGGGCGCGGCACTAGCACAGATACGCAGTATTTT. Amino acids: CASSLGRGTSTDTQYF.

This clonotype has just a few counts. This rearrangement joins TRBV7-9 to TRBJ2-2; D possibly uses TRBD1 or TRBD2 (5 bases each). V lost 0 bases to trimming and J lost 3 bases, with 11 bases between them. CDR1 and CDR2 from the germline V gene are SEHNR and FQNEAQ (reference sequence). The CDR3 contains 16 residues. The CDR3 is CASSLATGPDTGELFF. The DNA of the CDR3 is TGTGCCAGCAGCTTAGCGACGGGACCAGACACCGGGGAGCTGTTTTTT.

The chain uses TRBV12-3 or TRBV12-4 and TRBJ1-4; D gene unclear. The V end was cut by 5 bases, the J end by 7 bases, with 14 bases between. This CDR3 is built from 14 residues. CDR3 DNA sequence: TGTGCCAGCAGTCCCCGGGCCCTGGCTGAAAAACTGTTTTTT. Amino acids: CASSPRALAEKLFF.

The rearrangement links TRBV20-1 to TRBJ2-5; D is ambiguous. Trimming removed 0 bases at V and 4 bases at J, with 9 bases between. Germline V lookup: CDR1 DFQATT, CDR2 SNEGSKA (reference sequence). The CDR3 loop spans 13 amino acids. The CDR3 protein is CSARDRVSETQYF. In DNA form, the CDR3 reads TGCAGTGCTAGAGATCGAGTCTCAGAGACCCAGTACTTC.

The table lists this clonotype with a few counts. The genes are TRBV29-1 and TRBJ2-1, with 8 nucleotides matching TRBD2. J gave up 6 bases and V 4 bases, and 11 bases lay outside the gene matches. The germline CDR1 and CDR2 sequences are SQVTM and ANQGSEA. The CDR3 loop spans 15 amino acids. The CDR3 nucleotides read TGCAGCGTTGCCGGCCGGACTAGCCCGAGCAATGAGCAGTTCTTC. Translated: CSVAGRTSPSNEQFF.

This rearrangement joins TRBV5-1 to TRBJ2-5, with unresolved D. CDR3 length: 14 residues. Trimming pared 4 bases from V and 2 bases from J, leaving 12 bases between. Germline V gene data show CDR1 as SGHRS and CDR2 as YFSETQ. CDR3 in amino acids: CASSQGPAQETQYF. The CDR3, as DNA: TGCGCCAGCAGCCAAGGACCCGCGCAAGAGACCCAGTACTTC.

This rearrangement joins TRBV5-1 to TRBJ2-1; D is uncertain. Trimming took off 0 bases at V and 2 bases at J, with 9 bases between the two ends. From germline, CDR1 is SGHRS and CDR2 YFSETQ. The CDR3 consists of 15 residues. The CDR3 nucleotides are TGCGCCAGCAGCTTGGGCGGTGGGGCCTACAATGAGCAGTTCTTC. This sequence encodes CASSLGGGAYNEQFF.

This sequence joins TRBV11-3 and TRBJ2-3; TRBD2 aligns across 12 bases. The V gene's germline CDR1 is SGHNT and CDR2 YENEEA. After removal of 4 bases from V and 5 bases from J, the junction contained 4 bases not matched to a gene. This CDR3 spans 15 amino acids. This CDR3 reads CASSSSSGRGDTQYF. CDR3 sequence (DNA): TGTGCCAGCAGCTCCTCTAGCGGGAGGGGAGATACGCAGTATTTT.

The chain carries TRBV10-3 and TRBJ2-1, with 11 bases aligning to TRBD2. J lost 5 bases, V lost 6 bases, and 3 bases had no gene match. This CDR3 comprises 14 residues. Germline V gives CDR1 ENHRY, CDR2 SYGVKD. The CDR3 DNA reads TGTGCCATCAGGCAGACTAGCGGGAACAATGAGCAGTTCTTC. Encoded protein: CAIRQTSGNNEQFF.

V is TRBV2 and J is TRBJ2-2, with a weak D call TRBD1 (6 bases). The germline CDR1 and CDR2 sequences are SNHLY and FYNNEI. The CDR3 extends over 15 amino acids. V shed 3 bases and J shed 5 bases, with 13 bases lying between them. CDR3 bases: TGTGCCAGCAGTGATCTCAGGGGAAAGACCGGGGAGCTGTTTTTT. Translation gives CASSDLRGKTGELFF.